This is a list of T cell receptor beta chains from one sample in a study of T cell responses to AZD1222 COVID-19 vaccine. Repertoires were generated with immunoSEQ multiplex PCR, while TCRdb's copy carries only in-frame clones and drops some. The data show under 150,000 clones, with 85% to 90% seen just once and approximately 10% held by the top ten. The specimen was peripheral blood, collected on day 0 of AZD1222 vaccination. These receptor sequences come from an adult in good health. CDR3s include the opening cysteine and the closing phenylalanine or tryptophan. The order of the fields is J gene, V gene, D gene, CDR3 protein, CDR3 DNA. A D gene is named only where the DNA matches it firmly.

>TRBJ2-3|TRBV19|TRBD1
CASSFLTGGSDTQYF
TGTGCCAGTAGTTTCCTGACAGGGGGGAGTGATACGCAGTATTTT
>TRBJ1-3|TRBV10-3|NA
CAISERAGSTGNTIYF
TGTGCCATCAGTGAAAGGGCAGGGTCAACTGGAAACACCATATATTTT
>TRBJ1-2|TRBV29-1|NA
CSARLTGNYGYTF
TGCAGCGCCAGGCTAACAGGGAACTATGGCTACACCTTC
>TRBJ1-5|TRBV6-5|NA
CASSRVYSNQPQHF
TGTGCCAGCAGCCGTGTCTATAGCAATCAGCCCCAGCATTTT
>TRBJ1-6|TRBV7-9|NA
CASRFGQSTNSPLHF
TGTGCCAGCAGATTCGGACAGAGTACTAATTCACCCCTCCACTTT
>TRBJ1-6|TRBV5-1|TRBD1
CASSHTKTGGAGSPLHF
TGCGCCAGCAGCCACACAAAAACAGGGGGCGCGGGGTCACCCCTCCACTTT
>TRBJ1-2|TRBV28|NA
CASTQYYGYTF
TGTGCCAGCACCCAGTACTATGGCTACACCTTC
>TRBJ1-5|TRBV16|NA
CASSQGLIQPQHF
TGTGCCAGCAGCCAAGGGTTGATCCAGCCCCAGCATTTT
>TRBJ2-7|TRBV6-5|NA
CASSGHYEQYF
TGTGCCAGCAGCGGGCACTACGAGCAGTACTTC